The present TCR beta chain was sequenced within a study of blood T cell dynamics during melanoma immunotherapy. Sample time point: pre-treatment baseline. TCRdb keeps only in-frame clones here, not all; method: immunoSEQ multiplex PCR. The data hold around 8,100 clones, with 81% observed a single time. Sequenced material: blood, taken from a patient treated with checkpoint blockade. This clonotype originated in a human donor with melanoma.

The CDR3 nucleotides read TGTGCCAGCCGTCCTCCGGGACAAATCAATTCACCCCTCCACTTT. This sequence encodes CASRPPGQINSPLHF. The chain recombines TRBV25-1 with TRBJ1-6; perhaps TRBD1 as D (6 bases). Germline loops: CDR1 MGHDK, CDR2 SYGVNS. This CDR3 is 15 amino acids long. Trimming cost V 8 bases and J 7 bases, with 18 bases left between them.